Shown below are 3 T cell receptor beta chains from a single sample sequenced in a study of T cell clonality in common variable immunodeficiency. Whole-study results and caveats: In common variable immunodeficiency, TCR beta chains reportedly carried fewer deletions and N-nucleotide insertions.

For these receptors, no antigen is known. The method was immunoSEQ multiplex PCR; TCRdb's version includes in-frame clones alone and lacks a portion of them. This repertoire holds over 30,000 clones, and none appear only once. The specimen sequenced was peripheral blood mononuclear cells. These receptors all come from a human donor with common variable immunodeficiency.

This clone occurred many times. Read data end 3 residues before the CDR3 end; the end is taken from the germline J gene. V and J are TRBV20-1 and TRBJ1-6, with D unclear. The CDR3 has 14 residues. Germline CDR1 reads DFQATT; CDR2 reads SNEGSKA (reference sequence). Between the trimmed V and J ends, which lost 0 bases and 7 bases, there was a span of 10 bases. The CDR3 protein is CSARDLLGNSPLHF. CDR3 bases read: TGCAGTGCTAGAGATCTTTTAGGGAATTCACCC.

This clone was counted ten times or more. The read ends 3 residues early relative to the CDR3; the germline J gene fills the gap. The rearrangement uses TRBV29-1 and TRBJ2-1, with a possible D match to TRBD1 (6 bases). CDR1 and CDR2 (germline): SQVTM, ANQGSEA. The CDR3 is made up of 15 amino acids. Trimming took 6 bases from V and 5 from J, leaving 20 bases between them. The covered CDR3 bases are TGCAGCGTCGCCACCACAGGGAGTTCTCACAATGAG. Encoded protein: CSVATTGSSHNE. The entire CDR3 protein is CSVATTGSSHNEQFF.

Remarks on this clone: The CDR3 end is not reached by the read, which stops 3 residues before it; the germline J gene fills it in. This chain joins TRBV20-1 and TRBJ2-5; D gene unclear. CDR1 and CDR2 (germline): DFQATT, SNEGSKA (reference sequence). Trimming stripped 6 bases from V and 4 bases from J, with 12 bases between. There are 12 residues in the CDR3. CDR3 bases read: TGCAGTGCAAGCAATTTACGAGAGACC. It encodes CSASNLRET. In full, the CDR3 reads CSASNLRETQYF.